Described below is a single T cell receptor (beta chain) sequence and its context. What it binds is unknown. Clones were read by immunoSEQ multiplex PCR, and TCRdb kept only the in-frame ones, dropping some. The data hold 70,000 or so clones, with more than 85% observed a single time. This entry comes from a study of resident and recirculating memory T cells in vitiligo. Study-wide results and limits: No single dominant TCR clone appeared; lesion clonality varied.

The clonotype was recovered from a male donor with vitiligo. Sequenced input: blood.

The CDR3 loop reads CASSDRTGGRIGGPRRYRETQYF. The CDR3 region has the DNA TGTGCCAGCAGTGACCGGACAGGGGGGAGAATAGGGGGGCCGCGCAGATATAGAGAGACCCAGTACTTC. The rearrangement uses TRBV6-4 and TRBJ2-5, with 10 nucleotides matching TRBD1. V was pared by 2 bases and J by 4 bases, with 28 bases of the junction left unmatched. The CDR3 runs 23 residues. The germline CDR1 and CDR2 sequences are MRHNA and SNTAGT.